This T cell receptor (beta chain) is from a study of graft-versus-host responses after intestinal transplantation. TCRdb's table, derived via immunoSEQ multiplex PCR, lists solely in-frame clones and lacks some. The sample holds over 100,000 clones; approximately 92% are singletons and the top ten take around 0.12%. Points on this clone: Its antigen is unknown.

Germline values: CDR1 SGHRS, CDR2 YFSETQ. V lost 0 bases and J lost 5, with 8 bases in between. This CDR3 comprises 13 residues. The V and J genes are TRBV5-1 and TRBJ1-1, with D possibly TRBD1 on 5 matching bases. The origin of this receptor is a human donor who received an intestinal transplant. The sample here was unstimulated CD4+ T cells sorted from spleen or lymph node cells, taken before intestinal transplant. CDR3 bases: TGCGCCAGCAGCTTGGTTCAGGGAACTGAAGCTTTCTTT. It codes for CASSLVQGTEAFF.